These 7 T cell receptor beta chains came from one sample sequenced in a study of cytomegalovirus exposure and HLA in healthy donors. PCR employed 60 Vbeta and 13 Jbeta primers. The protocol was immunoSEQ multiplex PCR, while the TCRdb copy is restricted to in-frame clones and leaves out a portion. There are about 160,000 clones in the sample; roughly 80% occur only once, and around 2.4% lies in the top ten. Sequenced material: PBMCs. All receptors derive from a female donor in good health and CMV-seronegative.

The V and J genes are TRBV2 and TRBJ1-2; D remains ambiguous. Trimming removed 0 bases from V and 9 bases from J, with 14 bases in between. This CDR3 region has 14 residues. Germline-derived CDR1 and CDR2 are SNHLY and FYNNEI. The CDR3 sequence: CASSEAGRSGRYTF. For the CDR3, the DNA is TGTGCCAGCAGTGAAGCGGGGAGATCCGGACGCTACACCTTC.

The V gene is TRBV19, the J gene TRBJ1-2; 7 nucleotides line up with TRBD1. The CDR3 has 13 amino acids. The V gene end was trimmed by 6 bases and the J gene end by 4 bases; junction bases not matched to a gene: 5. The germline CDR1 and CDR2 sequences are LNHDA and SQIVND (reference sequence). CDR3 region: CASSNRGSYGYTF. The CDR3 region has the DNA TGTGCCAGTAGCAACAGGGGCTCCTATGGCTACACCTTC. Based on the CDR3 plus reference TRBV19 and TRBJ1-2, the full variable domain is DGGITQSPKYLFRKEGQNVTLSCEQNLNHDAMYWYRQDPGQGLRLIYYSQIVNDFQKGDIAEGYSVSREKKESFPLTVTSAQKNPTAFYLCASSNRGSYGYTFGSGTRLTVV.

As concerns this clone: The junction differs from germline at one of its ends, possibly a read error. The chain couples TRBV7-9 to TRBJ1-3; D not resolved. Germline V gene lookup returns CDR1 SEHNR and CDR2 FQNEAQ (reference sequence). The CDR3 has 15 amino acids. The CDR3 DNA is TGTTCCAGCAGCTTAGGTCGGTCCTCTGGAAACACCATATATTTT. It codes for CSSSLGRSSGNTIYF.

The chain joins TRBV27 to TRBJ1-4; D uncertain. The CDR3 contains 14 residues. The V end was cut by 3 bases, the J end by 0 bases, with 5 bases between. The V gene's germline CDR1 is MNHEY and CDR2 SMNVEV (reference sequence). The CDR3 reads CASSFGPTNEKLFF. The CDR3 nucleotides read TGTGCCAGCAGTTTTGGGCCAACTAATGAAAAACTGTTTTTT.

This chain connects TRBV7-8 to TRBJ1-3; D is ambiguous. Trimming shortened V by 5 bases and J by 8 bases, and 10 bases separated the two germline ends. The length of the CDR3 is 12 residues. The V gene's germline CDR1 is SGHVS and CDR2 FQNEAQ. This CDR3 reads CASSLRRDTIYF. Here the CDR3 DNA reads TGTGCCAGCAGCCTCCGGAGGGACACCATATATTTT.

This rearrangement joins TRBV18 to TRBJ2-5; the D gene is possibly TRBD1 (5 bases). Germline CDR1 KGHSH, CDR2 LQKENI. Trimming removed 5 bases from V and 6 bases from J, with 13 bases in between. This CDR3 contains 13 residues. The chain's CDR3 is CASSDQGRKTQYF. The CDR3, as DNA: TGTGCCAGCTCAGACCAGGGTAGGAAGACCCAGTACTTC.

The chain uses TRBV7-9 and TRBJ2-1, with 7 bases aligning to TRBD1. Unmatched junction bases numbered 8, after V lost 5 bases and J lost 7 bases. The CDR3 contains 14 residues. Germline CDR1 is SEHNR and CDR2 is FQNEAQ (reference sequence). The CDR3 DNA reads as TGTGCCAGCAGCCCCCGGGAACAGGGGAATGAGCAGTTCTTC. It codes for CASSPREQGNEQFF.